This TCR beta chain was recorded in a study of post-analysis software for immune sequencing data (dated by TCRdb to between 2014 and 2017). Study-level background: Relapsing-remitting, secondary progressive and progressive-relapsing multiple sclerosis were recorded as disease courses, and subtype annotation was lacking for some patients. Patient repertoires were compared against 11 to 12 previously published healthy control repertoires from donors aged 6 to 25 years. A subset of samples was prepared in parallel using single-end sample barcoding, then pooled and co-amplified after Illumina adapter ligation.

Library preparation employed PCR. Sequencer: Illumina HiSeq 2500. Unique molecular identifiers were incorporated into TCR beta cDNA libraries to reduce PCR and sequencing biases. Every 1 to 10 million input T cells yielded about 500,000 cDNA molecules, meaning each molecule approximated one T cell. The same protocol used for the earlier healthy control dataset was applied to prepare and sequence the patient libraries. Samples belonging to the same batch were prepared together, multiplexed and sequenced on a shared HiSeq lane. From the authors' description of their analysis: Raw barcoded reads were processed with MIGEC, and single-read molecular identifier groups were discarded before consensus assembly and CDR3 extraction. Clonotype tables were post-analysed with VDJtools, normalizing diversity by down-sampling all datasets to the smallest sample size. Repertoire overlap clustering matched CDR3 amino acid but not nucleotide sequences to correct batch-related cross-sample contamination. The raw public reads went through TCRdb reprocessing: fastp at Q25, MiXCR clone calling, in-frame beta chains kept. Entries that share a CDR3 protein sequence are merged under the most common genes and DNA. These V and J calls rely on TCRdb rather than the paper's analysis. Within this sample are about 820,000 distinct CDR3 sequences, with around 53% of them counted one time only. Approximately 4.3% of the sample belongs to the ten largest clones.

Findings and caveats that apply to the study as a whole: The multiple sclerosis patient group was slightly younger than the control group. Strong co-clustering of samples prepared in the same batch was shown by direct clustering with F measure, prompting a batch-effect correction. Roughly 5 TRBV segments, including TRBV5-6, TRBV5-1 and TRBV20-1, were significantly more frequent in patients than controls. Normalized Chao1 diversity was significantly lower in multiple sclerosis patients than controls, suggesting substantial peripheral T-cell clonal expansion.

To demonstrate the VDJtools post-analysis software, the study profiled TCR beta repertoires from the peripheral blood of 13 young patients with multiple sclerosis. The multiple sclerosis patients were children and adolescents ranging in age from roughly 6 to 15 years. Details on this clonotype: Its antigen specificity is not known. Base quality data are lacking; no much larger clone is found one base away.

V was cut back by 2 bases and J by 4 bases, leaving a gap of 12 bases between them. Including cysteine and phenylalanine, the CDR3 has 15 amino acids. This entry keeps only the CDR3 DNA: 45 bases, framed from base 1. Per the germline V gene (reference sequence), MNHEY is the CDR1 and SMNVEV is the CDR2. What was sequenced was blood. The chain links TRBV27 with TRBJ1-5; TRBD1 is perhaps the D gene, given 5 matching bases. This receptor was taken from a girl aged 5 to 17 with multiple sclerosis. The DNA reads as follows: TGTGCCAGCAGTTTACTACCAGGACAAAATCAGCCCCAGCATTTT. Its protein product is CASSLLPGQNQPQHF.